This is a list of T cell receptor beta chains from one sample in a study of CD4 and CD8 cells across lung adenocarcinoma regions. TCRdb processed the PCR reads anew with MiXCR; each CDR3 protein has one entry. The sample includes 15,000 to 20,000 distinct CDR3 sequences, 50% seen only once; the top ten take around 36%. The sequenced sample consisted of CD8+ T cells from the margin of a lung tumor. The source of these receptors is a male donor with lung adenocarcinoma. The CD4 and CD8 labels of this study may be unreliable. Both conserved end residues are part of each CDR3. Each record gives: clone size, V gene, D gene, J gene, CDR3 DNA, CDR3 protein. D genes are given only for firm matches. Not every row has a clone size; where given, it reads once, few, many or a size class.

clone_size: -
v_call: TRBV27
d_call: TRBD1
j_call: TRBJ2-5
cdr3_nt: TGTGCCAGCAGTCTCAACGCACGAGGGGGCCGAGTGGCAGAGACCCAGTACTTC
cdr3_aa: CASSLNARGGRVAETQYF

clone_size: -
v_call: TRBV6-2/TRBV6-3
d_call: -
j_call: TRBJ2-4
cdr3_nt: TGTGTCTGGGGGCTAAGGGGCACAAATATTCAGTACTTC
cdr3_aa: CVWGLRGTNIQYF

clone_size: -
v_call: TRBV3-1
d_call: TRBD2
j_call: TRBJ2-7
cdr3_nt: TGTGCCAGCAGCCAAGATCTTTGGACTAGCGGGAGGGGCTACGAGCAGTACTTC
cdr3_aa: CASSQDLWTSGRGYEQYF

clone_size: -
v_call: TRBV6-1
d_call: -
j_call: TRBJ2-6
cdr3_nt: TGTGCCAGCAGCAGTCCCTCACAGGACTCTGGGGCCAACGTCCTGACTTTC
cdr3_aa: CASSSPSQDSGANVLTF

clone_size: -
v_call: TRBV10-2
d_call: TRBD1
j_call: TRBJ1-1
cdr3_nt: TGCGCCAGCAAAAGGGGACAGATCATGAACACTGAAGCTTTCTTT
cdr3_aa: CASKRGQIMNTEAFF

clone_size: -
v_call: TRBV6-4
d_call: -
j_call: TRBJ2-1
cdr3_nt: TGTGCCAGCATTGGACATCTCAATGAGCAGTTCTTC
cdr3_aa: CASIGHLNEQFF

clone_size: many
v_call: TRBV7-2
d_call: TRBD2
j_call: TRBJ2-3
cdr3_nt: TGTGCCAGCAGCTTACTAGCGGGGGGCACAGATACGCAGTATTTT
cdr3_aa: CASSLLAGGTDTQYF

clone_size: -
v_call: TRBV6-5
d_call: -
j_call: TRBJ2-1
cdr3_nt: TGTGCCAGCAGTTATCGGCAGGGGATCAGAAATGAGCAGTTCTTC
cdr3_aa: CASSYRQGIRNEQFF

clone_size: -
v_call: TRBV10-2
d_call: TRBD2
j_call: TRBJ2-4
cdr3_nt: TGCGCCAGCAGTGAGTTAAACAGCGGGAGAGTGGACATTCAGTACTTC
cdr3_aa: CASSELNSGRVDIQYF

clone_size: medium-sized
v_call: TRBV6-5
d_call: -
j_call: TRBJ2-7
cdr3_nt: TGTGCCAGCAGTTTTACTCAAAGGGCACCCTCCTACGAGCAGTACTTC
cdr3_aa: CASSFTQRAPSYEQYF

clone_size: -
v_call: TRBV11-2
d_call: -
j_call: TRBJ2-7
cdr3_nt: TGTGCCAGCAGCTTAGAACCGGCAGGGCAGGGCGAGCAGTACTTC
cdr3_aa: CASSLEPAGQGEQYF

clone_size: -
v_call: TRBV6-1
d_call: TRBD1
j_call: TRBJ2-7
cdr3_nt: TGTGCCAGCAGGGTTGGACAGGACCGCTACGAGCAGTACTTC
cdr3_aa: CASRVGQDRYEQYF

clone_size: -
v_call: TRBV6-1
d_call: -
j_call: TRBJ2-5
cdr3_nt: TGTGCCAGCAGGAAACAAGAGACCCAGTACTTC
cdr3_aa: CASRKQETQYF

clone_size: -
v_call: TRBV6-1
d_call: TRBD1
j_call: TRBJ1-3
cdr3_nt: TGTGCCAGCAGTGGACAGGGTTTATCTGGAAACACCATATATTTT
cdr3_aa: CASSGQGLSGNTIYF

clone_size: -
v_call: TRBV6-5
d_call: TRBD2
j_call: TRBJ2-7
cdr3_nt: TGTGCCAGCAGTTACACCCTGACTAGCGGAGGAGGGGAGCAGTACTTC
cdr3_aa: CASSYTLTSGGGEQYF

clone_size: few
v_call: TRBV6-5
d_call: TRBD2
j_call: TRBJ2-3
cdr3_nt: TGTGCCAGCAGTTACGTTAGCGGGAGCACAGATACGCAGTATTTT
cdr3_aa: CASSYVSGSTDTQYF

clone_size: -
v_call: TRBV6-1
d_call: -
j_call: TRBJ2-3
cdr3_nt: TGTGCCAGCAGGGTTAGCGGAGCCACAGATACGCAGTATTTC
cdr3_aa: CASRVSGATDTQYF

clone_size: -
v_call: TRBV10-1
d_call: -
j_call: TRBJ2-3
cdr3_nt: TGCCTCGGCAGCCAGGGAGTGAGCACAGAGACGCAGTATTTT
cdr3_aa: CLGSQGVSTETQYF

clone_size: -
v_call: TRBV10-2
d_call: -
j_call: TRBJ2-3
cdr3_nt: TGCGCGGGCTGGGGGGGCCGGGGCCAAGATACGCAGTATTTT
cdr3_aa: CAGWGGRGQDTQYF

clone_size: few
v_call: TRBV14
d_call: -
j_call: TRBJ2-5
cdr3_nt: TGTGCCAGCAGCTCATTATCACAAGAGACCCAGTACTTC
cdr3_aa: CASSSLSQETQYF

clone_size: many
v_call: TRBV10-2
d_call: -
j_call: TRBJ2-3
cdr3_nt: TGCGCCAGCAGTGAGTCGACGGGCCGAATCACAGATACGCAGTATTTT
cdr3_aa: CASSESTGRITDTQYF

clone_size: few
v_call: TRBV6-1
d_call: TRBD2
j_call: TRBJ2-5
cdr3_nt: TGTGCCAGCAGTGAAGGGGCGGGAGAGCAAGAGACCCAGTACTTC
cdr3_aa: CASSEGAGEQETQYF

clone_size: many
v_call: TRBV7-7
d_call: TRBD1
j_call: TRBJ2-1
cdr3_nt: TGTGCTAGCAGCCGGTCTGGGGACAGGGGGAATGAGCAGTTCTTC
cdr3_aa: CASSRSGDRGNEQFF

clone_size: many
v_call: TRBV10-1
d_call: -
j_call: TRBJ2-7
cdr3_nt: TGCGCCAGCACTCAGGGGTTGGGACCCTACGAGCAGTACTTC
cdr3_aa: CASTQGLGPYEQYF

clone_size: -
v_call: TRBV6-5
d_call: TRBD2
j_call: TRBJ2-3
cdr3_nt: TGTGCCAGCAGTTTCCTAGCGGGAGGGGCACGCCATGACACAGATACGCAGTATTTC
cdr3_aa: CASSFLAGGARHDTDTQYF

clone_size: many
v_call: TRBV11-1
d_call: -
j_call: TRBJ2-2
cdr3_nt: TGTGCCAGCAGCTTAGCCCGAGCGGGGGAGCTGTTTTTT
cdr3_aa: CASSLARAGELFF

clone_size: many
v_call: TRBV6-1
d_call: TRBD2
j_call: TRBJ2-2
cdr3_nt: TGTGCCAGCAGGGGGGGGGGGTCGGGGGTCGACACCGGGGAGCTGTTTTTT
cdr3_aa: CASRGGGSGVDTGELFF

clone_size: medium-sized
v_call: TRBV27
d_call: TRBD2
j_call: TRBJ2-1
cdr3_nt: TGTGCCAGCAGCGGGTGGGGAAGCGGGAGGGACAATGAGCAGTTCTTC
cdr3_aa: CASSGWGSGRDNEQFF

clone_size: -
v_call: TRBV6-1
d_call: TRBD1
j_call: TRBJ1-1
cdr3_nt: TGTGCCAGCTCCCCATGGGACAGAATGAACACTGAAGCTTTCTTT
cdr3_aa: CASSPWDRMNTEAFF

clone_size: -
v_call: TRBV12-3/TRBV12-4
d_call: -
j_call: TRBJ2-7
cdr3_nt: TGTGCCAGCAGTTTCGGTGGCGAGCAGTACTTC
cdr3_aa: CASSFGGEQYF

clone_size: few
v_call: TRBV6-1
d_call: -
j_call: TRBJ2-3
cdr3_nt: TGTGCCAGCACCCCTAGCACAGATACGCAGTATTTT
cdr3_aa: CASTPSTDTQYF